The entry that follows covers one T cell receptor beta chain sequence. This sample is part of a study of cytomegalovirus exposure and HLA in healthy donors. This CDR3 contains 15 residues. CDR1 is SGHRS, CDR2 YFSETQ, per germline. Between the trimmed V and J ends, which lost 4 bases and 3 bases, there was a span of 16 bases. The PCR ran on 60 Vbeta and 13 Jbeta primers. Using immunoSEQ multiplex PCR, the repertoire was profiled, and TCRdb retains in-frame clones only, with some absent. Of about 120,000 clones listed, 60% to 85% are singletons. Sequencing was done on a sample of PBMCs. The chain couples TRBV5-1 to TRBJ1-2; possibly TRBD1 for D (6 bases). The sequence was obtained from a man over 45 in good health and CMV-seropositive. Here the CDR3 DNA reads TGCGCCAGCAGCGTGGGGGGAGCAGGGGACTATGGCTACACCTTC. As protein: CASSVGGAGDYGYTF. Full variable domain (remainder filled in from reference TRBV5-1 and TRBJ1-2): KAGVTQTPRYLIKTRGQQVTLSCSPISGHRSVSWYQQTPGQGLQFLFEYFSETQRNKGNFPGRFSGRQFSNSRSEMNVSTLELGDSALYLCASSVGGAGDYGYTFGSGTRLTVV.